Presented here are 6 T cell receptor beta chains from one specimen sequenced in a study of memory CD4+ T cells and cytomegalovirus serostatus. Single viable CD3+CD4+CD8-CD45RO+ cells were sorted as the memory CD4+ T cells. Sequencing used immunoSEQ multiplex PCR; TCRdb keeps in-frame clones, though not all of them. Altogether some 27,000 clones are present, 75% being singletons, with the ten largest covering less than 1.2%. The sequencing sample was made of memory CD4+ T cells from blood. Receptors originate from an adult in good health and CMV-seronegative.

The chain carries TRBV6-1 and TRBJ1-2; 8 bases agree with TRBD1. The CDR3 loop spans 14 amino acids. V was pared by 7 bases and J by 9 bases, with 13 bases of the junction left unmatched. Germline CDR1 and CDR2: MNHNS and SASEGT. This chain's CDR3 is CASNEPRDRNRYTF. CDR3 nucleotide sequence: TGTGCCAGCAATGAGCCCCGGGACAGGAATCGCTACACCTTC.

V is TRBV5-6 and J is TRBJ2-7, with D perhaps matching TRBD1 (6 bases). This CDR3 has 14 residues. CDR1 SGHDT and CDR2 YYEEEE come from the germline V gene. V was pared by 4 bases and J by 7 bases, with 18 bases between. In DNA form, the CDR3 reads TGTGCCAGCAGCGGCGTCGGACAGTCGAAGGAGCAGTACTTC. Translation: CASSGVGQSKEQYF.

The gene calls are TRBV10-3 and TRBJ2-2, with 8 bases aligning to TRBD1. The CDR3 covers 14 residues. J lost 4 bases, V lost 10 bases, and 8 bases had no gene match. Per the germline V gene, CDR1 is ENHRY and CDR2 is SYGVKD. In nucleotides, the CDR3 is TGTGCCACCCGAGGACAGGGAGGCACCGGGGAGCTGTTTTTT. It encodes CATRGQGGTGELFF.

The chain uses TRBV11-3 and TRBJ2-1; TRBD2 agrees at 10 bases. This CDR3 has 17 residues. Per the germline V gene, CDR1 is SGHNT and CDR2 is YENEEA. Germline trimming cut 0 bases from V and 4 bases from J; bases unmatched to any gene: 6. This CDR3 is CASSLDWTSGRYNEQFF. Here the CDR3 DNA reads TGTGCCAGCAGCTTAGATTGGACTAGCGGAAGATACAATGAGCAGTTCTTC.

This rearrangement joins TRBV5-1 to TRBJ1-5; possible D gene TRBD1, 6 bases. Germline V lookup: CDR1 SGHRS, CDR2 YFSETQ. The V end was cut by 0 bases, the J end by 4 bases, with 8 bases between. CDR3 length: 14 amino acids. The CDR3 bases are TGCGCCAGCAGCTTGGAAGGACAGAATCAGCCCCAGCATTTT. Protein: CASSLEGQNQPQHF.

This sequence joins TRBV7-2 and TRBJ1-1; the D is unclear. Deletions cut 1 base from V and 5 bases from J, with 5 bases between. The CDR3 covers 12 residues. Germline V gene lookup returns CDR1 SGHTA and CDR2 FQGNSA. CDR3 region: CASSLVRTEAFF. The CDR3 DNA sequence: TGTGCCAGCAGCTTAGTGCGGACTGAAGCTTTCTTT.